This T cell receptor beta chain emerged from a study of type 1 regulatory T cells. Study in general: T-allo10 is a Tr1-enriched, alloantigen-specific CD4 T cell product made in vitro.

This CDR3 has 14 residues. V lost 3 bases to trimming and J lost 7 bases; unmatched junction nucleotides: 9. CDR1 and CDR2 from the germline V gene are SGHDT and YYEEEE. In regard to this clonotype: Its cognate antigen is unknown.

TCRdb used MiXCR to reprocess the reads, holding one entry per CDR3 protein. This table holds about 67,000 distinct CDR3 sequences, just under 50% found once. Material for sequencing was cultured non-Tr1 T cells, either the whole culture or a sorted T cell fraction (not recorded which). This TCR was sampled from a human donor in good health. The chain couples TRBV5-6 to TRBJ2-7, with TRBD1 matching 8 bases. CDR3 coding DNA: TGTGCCAGCAGCTCAGACAGGGGTTTGGGGGAGCAGTACTTC. Amino acids: CASSSDRGLGEQYF.